This T cell receptor beta chain was observed in a study of T cells in Graves' hyperthyroidism and ophthalmopathy. Lactation, pregnancy, other autoimmune disease or uncontrolled infection led to exclusion of patients. Authors of the study amplified TCR beta CDR3 regions from RNA transcripts. Using the HTBI primer set, a first-round RT-PCR was run on the TCR CDR3. TCRdb ran MiXCR on the multiplex PCR reads and lists one entry per CDR3 protein. The data show about 640,000 distinct CDR3 sequences, with roughly 15% seen just once and around an eighth held by the top ten. This clonotype was seen repeatedly, ten times or more. Germline V gene sequence: CDR1 MDHEN, CDR2 SYDVKM. Trimming left V 3 bases short and J 4 bases short, with 18 bases between. The CDR3 consists of 16 residues.

The receptor was isolated from a woman in her forties or fifties with Graves' ophthalmopathy. The chain carries TRBV28 and TRBJ1-2; D gene uncertain. Sequenced input: blood. CDR3 sequence reads: CASSFRPARGPYGYTF. In nucleotides, the CDR3 is TGTGCCAGCAGTTTTCGGCCTGCCCGCGGACCCTATGGCTACACCTTC.